Below, 8 T cell receptor beta chains from the same sample are listed, as sequenced in a study of blood T cell repertoires in COVID-19. Assay: immunoSEQ multiplex PCR; the TCRdb copy retains only in-frame clones and omits some. The sample yields under 250,000 clones, about 80% seen once. Source material: peripheral blood. The receptors derive from a woman aged 60-70 years with acute or convalescent COVID-19.

J is TRBJ1-1 and V is TRBV5-1, with D hard to call. CDR1 is SGHRS, CDR2 YFSETQ, per germline. This CDR3 has 14 residues. The V and J ends lost 3 bases and 1 base respectively, with 10 bases between them. This CDR3 is CASSSRGENTEAFF. In nucleotides, the CDR3 is TGCGCCAGCAGCTCCCGGGGAGAGAACACTGAAGCTTTCTTT.

This chain joins TRBV2 and TRBJ1-5, with 8 bases identical to TRBD1. The CDR3 sequence is 16 residues long. After removal of 7 bases from V and 4 bases from J, the junction contained 12 bases not matched to a gene. Germline CDR1 reads SNHLY; CDR2 reads FYNNEI. The CDR3 protein is CASTEPGGIGNQPQHF. In DNA form, the CDR3 reads TGTGCCAGCACCGAACCAGGGGGCATTGGTAATCAGCCCCAGCATTTT.

The chain couples TRBV6-6 to TRBJ2-7; TRBD1 agrees at 11 bases. Germline values: CDR1 MNHNY, CDR2 SVGAGI (reference sequence). J gave up 4 bases and V 6 bases, and 5 bases lay outside the gene matches. The CDR3 extends over 14 amino acids. The CDR3: CASRPGQGVYEQYF. The CDR3 region has the DNA TGTGCCAGCAGGCCGGGACAGGGGGTATACGAGCAGTACTTC.

The chain couples TRBV19 to TRBJ1-2; D gene uncertain. CDR1 LNHDA and CDR2 SQIVND come from the germline V gene (reference sequence). Trimming stripped 1 base from V and 6 bases from J, with 9 bases between. The CDR3 totals 13 residues. The DNA of the CDR3 is TGTGCCAGTAGTATAGCGGGATTTGATGGCTACACCTTC. It codes for CASSIAGFDGYTF.

This chain uses TRBV6-5 with TRBJ2-3, with D perhaps matching TRBD2 (6 bases). The CDR3 has 16 amino acids. V lost 2 bases, J lost 0 bases, and 12 bases lay in between. Germline loops: CDR1 MNHEY, CDR2 SVGAGI. The CDR3 spells CASSYDGGASTDTQYF. DNA for the CDR3: TGTGCCAGCAGTTACGACGGGGGAGCTAGCACAGATACGCAGTATTTT.

The V gene is TRBV7-9, the J gene TRBJ1-2, with a possible D match to TRBD1 (5 bases). The CDR3 is 15 residues long. V was shortened by 5 bases and J by 6 bases, with 19 bases between the two germline ends. Germline V gives CDR1 SEHNR, CDR2 FQNEAQ (reference sequence). The CDR3 nucleotides are TGTGCCAGCAGCGGCAGTGGCAGGGATAGGGATGGCTACACCTTC. Protein: CASSGSGRDRDGYTF.

The chain combines TRBV12-3 or TRBV12-4 with TRBJ1-4; D perhaps matches TRBD1 (5 bases). The CDR3 is made up of 13 amino acids. The V end lost 6 bases, the J end lost 4 bases, and 9 bases lay between the germline ends. CDR3: CASSRGNNEKLFF. The DNA for the CDR3 is TGTGCCAGCAGCCGGGGGAATAATGAAAAACTGTTTTTT.

The V call is TRBV27, the J call TRBJ2-7, with TRBD1 as a possible D gene (6 bases). The V and J ends lost 6 bases and 3 bases respectively, with 12 bases between them. This CDR3 is built from 13 residues. Germline-derived CDR1 and CDR2 are MNHEY and SMNVEV (reference sequence). The CDR3 bases are TGTGCCAGCAGGGCCTCAGGGGTCTACGAGCAGTACTTC. It is translated as CASRASGVYEQYF.